Below, one T cell receptor beta chain is given with its context. The sample comes from a study of T-cell reconstitution after alpha-beta-depleted transplantation in children. CDR1 and CDR2 from the germline V gene are LNHNV and YYDKDF (reference sequence). The germline V and J ends were trimmed by 3 bases and 3 bases, with 12 bases remaining between them. The CDR3 has 15 residues. Unique molecular identifiers were incorporated into the prepared TCRbeta library. From the PCR reads, TCRdb called clonotypes with MiXCR, one entry per CDR3 protein. The table records 300,000 or so distinct CDR3 sequences, nearly 10% of them present only once.

The V gene is TRBV15, the J gene TRBJ1-5; D gene uncertain. The sequenced sample was PBMCs from the stem cell graft donor, obtained from the stem cell graft. The receptor's source is a human donor who donated a stem cell graft to a child with SCID. This CDR3 is CATSRDTSLNQPQHF. Written as DNA, the CDR3 is TGTGCCACCAGCAGGGATACAAGTCTCAATCAGCCCCAGCATTTT.